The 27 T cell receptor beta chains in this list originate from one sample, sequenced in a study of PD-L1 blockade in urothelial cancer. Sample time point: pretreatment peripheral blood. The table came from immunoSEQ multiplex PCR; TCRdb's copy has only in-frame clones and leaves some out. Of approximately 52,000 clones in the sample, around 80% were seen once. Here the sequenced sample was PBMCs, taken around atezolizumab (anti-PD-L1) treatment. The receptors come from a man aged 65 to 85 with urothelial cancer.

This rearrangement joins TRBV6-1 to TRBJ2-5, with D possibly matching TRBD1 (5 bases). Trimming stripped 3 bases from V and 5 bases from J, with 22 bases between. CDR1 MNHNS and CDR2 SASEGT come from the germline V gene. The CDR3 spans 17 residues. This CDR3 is CASSEVTVVRGRETQYF. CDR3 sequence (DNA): TGTGCCAGCAGTGAGGTAACGGTGGTTAGGGGCCGGGAGACCCAGTACTTC.

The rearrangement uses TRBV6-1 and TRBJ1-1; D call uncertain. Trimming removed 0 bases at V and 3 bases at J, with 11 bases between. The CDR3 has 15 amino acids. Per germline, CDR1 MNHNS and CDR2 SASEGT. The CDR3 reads CASSEAGGWDTEAFF. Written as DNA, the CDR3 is TGTGCCAGCAGTGAAGCCGGAGGGTGGGACACTGAAGCTTTCTTT.

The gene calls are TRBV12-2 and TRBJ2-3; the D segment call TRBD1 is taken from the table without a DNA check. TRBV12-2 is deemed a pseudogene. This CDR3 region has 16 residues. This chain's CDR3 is CASRLGGGARTDTQYF. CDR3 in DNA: TGTGCAAGTCGCTTAGGAGGGGGCGCTCGGACAGATACGCAGTATTTT.

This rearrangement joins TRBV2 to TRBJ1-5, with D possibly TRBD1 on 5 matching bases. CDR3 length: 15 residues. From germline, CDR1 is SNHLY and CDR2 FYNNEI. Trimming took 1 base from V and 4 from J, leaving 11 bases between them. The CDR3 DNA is TGTGCCAGCAGTGAAGGGCCTAAGGGGAATCAGCCCCAGCATTTT. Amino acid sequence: CASSEGPKGNQPQHF.

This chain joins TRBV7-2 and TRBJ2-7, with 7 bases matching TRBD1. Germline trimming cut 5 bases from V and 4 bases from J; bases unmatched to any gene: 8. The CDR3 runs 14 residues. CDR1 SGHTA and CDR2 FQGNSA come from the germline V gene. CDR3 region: CASSHRQGEYEQYF. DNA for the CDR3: TGTGCCAGCAGCCACCGACAGGGCGAATACGAGCAGTACTTC.

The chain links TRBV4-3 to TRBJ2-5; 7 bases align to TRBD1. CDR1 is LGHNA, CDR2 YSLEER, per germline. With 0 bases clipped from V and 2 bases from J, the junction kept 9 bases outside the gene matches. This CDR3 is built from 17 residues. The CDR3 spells CASSQDPPGQAQETQYF. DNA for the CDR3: TGCGCCAGCAGCCAAGATCCCCCAGGACAGGCTCAAGAGACCCAGTACTTC.

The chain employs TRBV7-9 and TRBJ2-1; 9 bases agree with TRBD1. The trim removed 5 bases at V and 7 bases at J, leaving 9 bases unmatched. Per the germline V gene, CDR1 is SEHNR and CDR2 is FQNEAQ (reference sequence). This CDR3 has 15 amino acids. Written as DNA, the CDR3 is TGTGCCAGCAGCCGATGGGACAGGGCTGGGAATGAGCAGTTCTTC. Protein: CASSRWDRAGNEQFF.

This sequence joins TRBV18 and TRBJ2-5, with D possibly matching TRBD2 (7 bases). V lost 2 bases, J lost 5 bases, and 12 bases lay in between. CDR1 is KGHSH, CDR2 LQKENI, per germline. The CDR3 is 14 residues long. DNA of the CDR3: TGTGCCAGCTCACCAAGGGGGGGCCGGGAGACCCAGTACTTC. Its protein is CASSPRGGRETQYF.

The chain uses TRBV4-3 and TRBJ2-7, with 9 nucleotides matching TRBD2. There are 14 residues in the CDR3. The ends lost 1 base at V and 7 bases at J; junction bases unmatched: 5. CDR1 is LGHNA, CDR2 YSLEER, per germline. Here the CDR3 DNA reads TGCGCCAGCAGCCAAGCAACTAGCGGGCGGGAGCAGTACTTC. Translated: CASSQATSGREQYF.

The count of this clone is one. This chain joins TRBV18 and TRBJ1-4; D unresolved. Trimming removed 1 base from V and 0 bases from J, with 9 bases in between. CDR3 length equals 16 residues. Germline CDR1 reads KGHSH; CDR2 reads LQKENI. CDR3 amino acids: CASSPQRGATNEKLFF. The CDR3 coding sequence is TGTGCCAGCTCACCACAGCGGGGTGCAACTAATGAAAAACTGTTTTTT.

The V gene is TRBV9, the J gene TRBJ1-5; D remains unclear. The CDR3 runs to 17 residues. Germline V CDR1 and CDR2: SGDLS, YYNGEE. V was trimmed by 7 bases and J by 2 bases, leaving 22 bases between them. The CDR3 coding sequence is TGTGCCAGCCGAACGCAAAACTACAACCACGGCAATCAGCCCCAGCATTTT. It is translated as CASRTQNYNHGNQPQHF.

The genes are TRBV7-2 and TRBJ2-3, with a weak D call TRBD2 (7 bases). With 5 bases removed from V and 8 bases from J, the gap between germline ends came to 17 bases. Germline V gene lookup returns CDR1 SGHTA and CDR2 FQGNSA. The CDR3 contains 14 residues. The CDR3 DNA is TGTGCCAGCAGCCCCCCACCGGGGGGCGGTACGCAGTATTTT. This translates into CASSPPPGGGTQYF.

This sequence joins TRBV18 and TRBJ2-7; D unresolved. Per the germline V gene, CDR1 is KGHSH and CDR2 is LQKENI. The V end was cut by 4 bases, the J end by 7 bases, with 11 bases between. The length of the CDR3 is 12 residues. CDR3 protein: CASSRSVAEQYF. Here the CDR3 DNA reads TGTGCCAGCTCACGGTCGGTTGCTGAGCAGTACTTC. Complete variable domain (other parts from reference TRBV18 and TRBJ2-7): NAGVMQNPRHLVRRRGQEARLRCSPMKGHSHVYWYRQLPEEGLKFMVYLQKENIIDESGMPKERFSAEFPKEGPSILRIQQVVRGDSAAYFCASSRSVAEQYFGPGTRLTVT.

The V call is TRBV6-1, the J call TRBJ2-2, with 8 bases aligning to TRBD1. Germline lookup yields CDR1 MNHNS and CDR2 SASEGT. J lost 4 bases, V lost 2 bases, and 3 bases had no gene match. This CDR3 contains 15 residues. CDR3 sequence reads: CASSEWTGFTGELFF. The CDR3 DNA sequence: TGTGCCAGCAGTGAATGGACAGGGTTCACCGGGGAGCTGTTTTTT.

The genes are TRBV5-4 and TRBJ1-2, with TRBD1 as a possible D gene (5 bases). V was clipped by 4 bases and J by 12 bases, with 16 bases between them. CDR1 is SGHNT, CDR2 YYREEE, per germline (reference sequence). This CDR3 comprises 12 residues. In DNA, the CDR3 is TGTGCCAGCAGCCCACCAACAGGAGGGGACACCTTC. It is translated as CASSPPTGGDTF.

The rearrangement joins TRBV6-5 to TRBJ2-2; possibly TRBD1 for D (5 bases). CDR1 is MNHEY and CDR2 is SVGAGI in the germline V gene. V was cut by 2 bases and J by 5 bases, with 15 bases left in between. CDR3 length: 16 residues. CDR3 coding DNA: TGTGCCAGCAGTTACGTCGCGCAGGGTGGGACCGGGGAGCTGTTTTTT. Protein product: CASSYVAQGGTGELFF.

CDR3 nucleotide sequence: TGTGCCAGCAGCCCCTCCCCTAGCGGGGGGGAGACCCAGTACTTC. Translation: CASSPSPSGGETQYF. The rearrangement links TRBV7-7 to TRBJ2-5; 11 bases are shared with TRBD2. Germline V gene lookup returns CDR1 SSHAT and CDR2 FNYEAQ (reference sequence). Trimming took 5 bases from V and 5 from J; bases not matched to a gene: 7. The CDR3 length is 15 residues.

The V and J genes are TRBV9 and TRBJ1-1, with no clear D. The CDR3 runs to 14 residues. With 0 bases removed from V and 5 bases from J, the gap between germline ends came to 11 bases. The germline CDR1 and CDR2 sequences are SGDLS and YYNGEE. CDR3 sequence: CASSVVDDRTEAFF. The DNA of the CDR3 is TGTGCCAGCAGCGTAGTAGATGATCGGACTGAAGCTTTCTTT.

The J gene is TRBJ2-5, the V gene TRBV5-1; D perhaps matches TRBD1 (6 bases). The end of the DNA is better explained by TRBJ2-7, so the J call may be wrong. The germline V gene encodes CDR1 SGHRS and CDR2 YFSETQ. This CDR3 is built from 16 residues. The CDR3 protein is CASSLGGGQSSYEQYF. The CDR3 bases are TGCGCCAGCAGCTTGGGAGGGGGACAATCTTCCTACGAGCAGTACTTC.

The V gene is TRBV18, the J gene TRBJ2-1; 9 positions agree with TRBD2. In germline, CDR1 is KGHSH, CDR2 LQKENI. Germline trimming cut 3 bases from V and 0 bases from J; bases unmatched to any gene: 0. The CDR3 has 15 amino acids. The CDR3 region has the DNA TGTGCCAGCTCACCTAGCGGGGGCTCCTACAATGAGCAGTTCTTC. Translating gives CASSPSGGSYNEQFF.

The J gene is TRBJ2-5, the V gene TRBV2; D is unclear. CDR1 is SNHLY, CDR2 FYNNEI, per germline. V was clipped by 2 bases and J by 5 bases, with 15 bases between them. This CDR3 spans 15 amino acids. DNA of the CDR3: TGTGCCAGCAGTGAATCCAGGATTAGGAAGGAGACCCAGTACTTC. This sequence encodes CASSESRIRKETQYF.

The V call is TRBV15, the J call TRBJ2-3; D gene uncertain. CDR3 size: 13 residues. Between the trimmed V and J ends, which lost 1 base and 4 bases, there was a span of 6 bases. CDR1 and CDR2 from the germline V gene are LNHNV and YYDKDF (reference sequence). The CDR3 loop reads CATSRGISDTQYF. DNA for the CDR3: TGTGCCACCAGCAGAGGTATCTCAGATACGCAGTATTTT. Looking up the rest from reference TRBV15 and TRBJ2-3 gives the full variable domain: DAMVIQNPRYQVTQFGKPVTLSCSQTLNHNVMYWYQQKSSQAPKLLFHYYDKDFNNEADTPDNFQSRRPNTSFCFLDIRSPGLGDTAMYLCATSRGISDTQYFGPGTRLTVL.

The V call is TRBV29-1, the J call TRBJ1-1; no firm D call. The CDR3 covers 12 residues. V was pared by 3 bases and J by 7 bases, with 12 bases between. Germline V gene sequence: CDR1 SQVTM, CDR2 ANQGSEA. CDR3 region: CSVDSSGREAFF. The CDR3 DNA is TGCAGCGTTGATAGTAGCGGCCGTGAAGCTTTCTTT.

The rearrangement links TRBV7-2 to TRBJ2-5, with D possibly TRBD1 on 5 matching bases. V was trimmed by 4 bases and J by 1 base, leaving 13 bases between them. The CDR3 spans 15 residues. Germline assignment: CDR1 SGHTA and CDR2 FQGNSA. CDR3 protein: CASSSQGRIQETQYF. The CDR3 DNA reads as TGTGCCAGCAGCTCCCAGGGAAGAATCCAAGAGACCCAGTACTTC.

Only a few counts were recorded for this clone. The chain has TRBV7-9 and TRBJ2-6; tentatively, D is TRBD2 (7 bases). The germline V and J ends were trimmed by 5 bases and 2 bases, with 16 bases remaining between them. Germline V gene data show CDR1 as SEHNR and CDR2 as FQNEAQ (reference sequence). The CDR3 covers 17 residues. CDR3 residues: CASSRGEGVAGANVLTF. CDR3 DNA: TGTGCCAGCAGCCGCGGGGAGGGGGTGGCTGGGGCCAACGTCCTGACTTTC.

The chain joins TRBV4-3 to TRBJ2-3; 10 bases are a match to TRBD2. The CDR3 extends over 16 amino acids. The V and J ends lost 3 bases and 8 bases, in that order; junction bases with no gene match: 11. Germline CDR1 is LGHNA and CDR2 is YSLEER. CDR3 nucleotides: TGCGCCAGCAGCCAGGCCCTAGCGGGAGTCGACGTTACGCAGTATTTT. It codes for CASSQALAGVDVTQYF.

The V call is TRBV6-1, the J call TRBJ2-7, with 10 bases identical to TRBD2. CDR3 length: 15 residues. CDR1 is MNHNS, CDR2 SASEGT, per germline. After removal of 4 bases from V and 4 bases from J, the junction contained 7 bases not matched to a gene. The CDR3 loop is CASSALAGSGYEQYF. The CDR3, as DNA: TGTGCCAGCAGTGCACTAGCGGGAAGTGGGTACGAGCAGTACTTC.